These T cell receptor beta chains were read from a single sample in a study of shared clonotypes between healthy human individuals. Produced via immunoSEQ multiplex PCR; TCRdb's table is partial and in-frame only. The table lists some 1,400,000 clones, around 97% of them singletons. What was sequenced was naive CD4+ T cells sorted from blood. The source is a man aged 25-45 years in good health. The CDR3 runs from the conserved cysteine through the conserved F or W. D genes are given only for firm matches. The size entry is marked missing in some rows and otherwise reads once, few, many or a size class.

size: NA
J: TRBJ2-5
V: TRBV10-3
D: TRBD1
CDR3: CAISGGATGVEETQYF
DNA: TGTGCCATCAGTGGTGGGGCGACAGGGGTTGAAGAGACCCAGTACTTC

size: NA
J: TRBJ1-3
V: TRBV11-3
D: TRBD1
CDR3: CASSSRTGPGNTIYF
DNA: TGTGCCAGCAGCTCCCGGACAGGGCCTGGAAACACCATATATTTT

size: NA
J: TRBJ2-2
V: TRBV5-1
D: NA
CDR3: CASSLEGRELFF
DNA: TGCGCCAGCAGCTTGGAAGGCAGGGAGCTGTTTTTT

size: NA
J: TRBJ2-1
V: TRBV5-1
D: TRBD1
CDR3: CASSLAGTEHNEQFF
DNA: TGCGCCAGCAGCTTGGCCGGGACAGAACACAATGAGCAGTTCTTC

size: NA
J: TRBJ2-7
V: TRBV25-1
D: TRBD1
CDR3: CASSPTGGQGHHEQYF
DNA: TGTGCCAGCAGTCCAACCGGGGGACAGGGTCACCACGAGCAGTACTTC

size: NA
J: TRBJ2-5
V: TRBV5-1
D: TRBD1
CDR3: CASSPIGQDQETQYF
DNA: TGCGCCAGCAGCCCAATCGGACAGGACCAAGAGACCCAGTACTTC

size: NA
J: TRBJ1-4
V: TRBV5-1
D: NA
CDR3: CASSLEPRSSNEKLFF
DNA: TGCGCCAGCAGCTTGGAACCTCGGAGTTCTAATGAAAAACTGTTTTTT

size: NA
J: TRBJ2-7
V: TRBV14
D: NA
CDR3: CASRRTGAAYEQYF
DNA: TGTGCCAGCCGCCGGACCGGGGCGGCTTACGAGCAGTACTTC

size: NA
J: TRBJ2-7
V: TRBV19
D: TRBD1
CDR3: CASSSRTGMDYEQYF
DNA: TGTGCCAGTAGCTCGAGGACAGGGATGGACTACGAGCAGTACTTC

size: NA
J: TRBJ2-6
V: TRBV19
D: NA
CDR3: CASLGYRANVLTF
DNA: TGTGCCAGTCTAGGGTATCGGGCCAACGTCCTGACTTTC

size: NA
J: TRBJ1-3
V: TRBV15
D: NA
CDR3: CATSRDSYGSTGNTIYF
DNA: TGTGCCACCAGCAGAGATTCTTACGGTTCGACTGGAAACACCATATATTTT

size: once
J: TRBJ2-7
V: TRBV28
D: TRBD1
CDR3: CASSGPGTAYEQYF
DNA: TGTGCCAGCAGCGGACCTGGGACAGCCTACGAGCAGTACTTC

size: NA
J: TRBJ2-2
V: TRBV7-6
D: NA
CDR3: CASSSGARATGELFF
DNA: TGTGCCAGCAGCTCGGGGGCCCGGGCGACCGGGGAGCTGTTTTTT

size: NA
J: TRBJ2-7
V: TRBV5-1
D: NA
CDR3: CASSLASGKTYEQYF
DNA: TGCGCCAGCAGCTTGGCCAGTGGAAAGACCTACGAGCAGTACTTC

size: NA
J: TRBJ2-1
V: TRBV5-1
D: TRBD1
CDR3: CASSLGDRVHEQFF
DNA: TGCGCCAGCAGCTTGGGGGACAGGGTCCATGAGCAGTTCTTC

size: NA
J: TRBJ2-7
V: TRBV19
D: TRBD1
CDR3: CASSISRDSEQYF
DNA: TGTGCCAGTAGTATCTCCCGGGACAGCGAGCAGTACTTC

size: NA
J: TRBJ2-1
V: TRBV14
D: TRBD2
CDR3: CASSQGLAGVYEQFF
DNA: TGTGCCAGCAGCCAAGGACTAGCGGGAGTCTATGAGCAGTTCTTC

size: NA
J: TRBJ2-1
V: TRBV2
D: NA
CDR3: CASSEGTATIYEQFF
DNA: TGTGCCAGCAGTGAAGGGACAGCGACAATTTATGAGCAGTTCTTC

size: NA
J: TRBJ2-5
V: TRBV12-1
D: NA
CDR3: CASSWGGICRETQYF
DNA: TGTGCCAGCAGCTGGGGTGGCATTTGTCGAGAGACCCAGTACTTC

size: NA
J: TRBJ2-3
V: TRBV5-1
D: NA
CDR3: CASSFTQGIDTQYF
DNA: TGCGCCAGCAGCTTTACACAGGGTATCGATACGCAGTATTTT

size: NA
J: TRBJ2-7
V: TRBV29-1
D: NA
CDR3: CSVVDIAYEQYF
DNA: TGCAGCGTGGTGGACATCGCCTACGAGCAGTACTTC

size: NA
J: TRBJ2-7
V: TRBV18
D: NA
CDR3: CASSPLGSTGSYEQYF
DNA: TGTGCCAGCTCACCACTAGGATCGACAGGCTCCTACGAGCAGTACTTC

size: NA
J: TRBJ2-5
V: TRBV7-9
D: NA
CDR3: CASSSRGTVSETQYF
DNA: TGTGCCAGCAGCTCCCGGGGGACCGTCTCAGAGACCCAGTACTTC

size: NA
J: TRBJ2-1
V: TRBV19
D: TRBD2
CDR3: CASRTTSGSQNEQFF
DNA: TGTGCCAGTAGGACTACTAGCGGGAGCCAGAATGAGCAGTTCTTC